This section outlines one T cell receptor beta chain sequence together with its context. Clones were sequenced by immunoSEQ multiplex PCR, and TCRdb holds only the in-frame ones, with some missing. The table includes 65,000 to 75,000 clones, 90% to 95% detected once. These data originate in a study of cytomegalovirus exposure and HLA in healthy donors. Donors were drawn from the roughly 130-subject validation cohort, separate from the approximately 700-subject first cohort. Germline CDR1 SNHLY, CDR2 FYNNEI. Trimming removed 1 base at V and 0 bases at J, with 13 bases between. CDR3 size: 18 residues. Sequenced: PBMCs. The V gene is TRBV2, the J gene TRBJ2-6; possible D gene TRBD1, 6 bases. This TCR derives from a woman aged 18 to 35 in good health and CMV-seropositive. The CDR3 loop reads CASSEGQGRTSGANVLTF. CDR3 nucleotides: TGTGCCAGCAGTGAAGGGCAGGGGCGGACCTCTGGGGCCAACGTCCTGACTTTC.